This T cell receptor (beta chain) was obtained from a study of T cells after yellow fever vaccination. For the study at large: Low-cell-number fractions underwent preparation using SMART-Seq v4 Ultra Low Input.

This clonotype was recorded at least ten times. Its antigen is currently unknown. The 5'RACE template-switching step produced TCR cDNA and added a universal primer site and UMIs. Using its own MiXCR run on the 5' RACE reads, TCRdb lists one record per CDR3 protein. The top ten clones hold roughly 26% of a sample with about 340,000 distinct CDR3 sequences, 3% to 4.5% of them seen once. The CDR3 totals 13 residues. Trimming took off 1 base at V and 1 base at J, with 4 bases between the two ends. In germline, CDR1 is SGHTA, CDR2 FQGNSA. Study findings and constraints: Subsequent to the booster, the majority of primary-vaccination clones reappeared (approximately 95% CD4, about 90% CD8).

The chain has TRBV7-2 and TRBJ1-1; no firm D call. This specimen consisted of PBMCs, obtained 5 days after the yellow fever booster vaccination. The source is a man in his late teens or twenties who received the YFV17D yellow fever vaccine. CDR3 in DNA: TGTGCCAGCAGCTTAGGAAGGAACACTGAAGCTTTCTTT. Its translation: CASSLGRNTEAFF.